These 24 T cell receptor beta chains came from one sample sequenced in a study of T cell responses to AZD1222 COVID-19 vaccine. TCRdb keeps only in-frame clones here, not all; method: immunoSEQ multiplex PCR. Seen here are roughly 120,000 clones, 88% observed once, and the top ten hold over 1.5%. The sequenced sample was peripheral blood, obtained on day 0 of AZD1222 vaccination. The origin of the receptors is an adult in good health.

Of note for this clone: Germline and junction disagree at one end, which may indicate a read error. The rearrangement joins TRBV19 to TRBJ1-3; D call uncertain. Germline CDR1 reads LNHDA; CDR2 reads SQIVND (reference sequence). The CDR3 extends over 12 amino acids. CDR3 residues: CASSRAGDTIYF. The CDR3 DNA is TGTGCCAGTAGTCGAGCTGGAGACACCATATATTTT.

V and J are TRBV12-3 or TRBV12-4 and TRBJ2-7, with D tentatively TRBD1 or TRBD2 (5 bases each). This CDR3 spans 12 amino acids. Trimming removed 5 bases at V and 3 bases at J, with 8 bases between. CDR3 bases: TGTGCCAGCAGTCGGGACGGCTACGAGCAGTACTTC. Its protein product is CASSRDGYEQYF.

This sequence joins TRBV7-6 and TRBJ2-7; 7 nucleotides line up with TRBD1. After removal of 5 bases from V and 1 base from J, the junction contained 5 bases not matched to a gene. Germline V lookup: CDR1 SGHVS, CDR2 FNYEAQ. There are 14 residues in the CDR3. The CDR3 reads CASSLRDRSYEQYF. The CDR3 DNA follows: TGTGCCAGCAGCCTCCGGGACAGATCCTACGAGCAGTACTTC.

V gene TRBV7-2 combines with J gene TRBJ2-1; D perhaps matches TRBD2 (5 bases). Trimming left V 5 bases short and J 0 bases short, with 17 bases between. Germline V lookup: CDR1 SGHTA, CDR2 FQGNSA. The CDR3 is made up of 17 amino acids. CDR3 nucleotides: TGTGCCAGCAGCCCTAGCCGACACCAAAGCTCCTACAATGAGCAGTTCTTC. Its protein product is CASSPSRHQSSYNEQFF.

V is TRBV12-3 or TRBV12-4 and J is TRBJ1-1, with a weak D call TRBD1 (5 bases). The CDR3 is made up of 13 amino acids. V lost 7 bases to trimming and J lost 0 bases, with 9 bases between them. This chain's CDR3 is CASTTGVNTEAFF. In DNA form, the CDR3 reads TGTGCCAGCACCACGGGGGTGAACACTGAAGCTTTCTTT.

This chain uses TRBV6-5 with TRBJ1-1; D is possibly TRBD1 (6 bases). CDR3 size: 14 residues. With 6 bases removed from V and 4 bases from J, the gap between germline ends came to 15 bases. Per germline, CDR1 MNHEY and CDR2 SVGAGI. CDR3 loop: CASSIRGGFTEAFF. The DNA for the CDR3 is TGTGCCAGCAGCATTAGGGGGGGTTTCACTGAAGCTTTCTTT.

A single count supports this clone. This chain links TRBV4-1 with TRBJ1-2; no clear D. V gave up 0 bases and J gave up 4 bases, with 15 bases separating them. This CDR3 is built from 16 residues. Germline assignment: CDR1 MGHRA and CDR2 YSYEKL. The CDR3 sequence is CASSQDRARESYGYTF. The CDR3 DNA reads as TGCGCCAGCAGCCAAGACCGGGCCCGGGAGTCCTATGGCTACACCTTC.

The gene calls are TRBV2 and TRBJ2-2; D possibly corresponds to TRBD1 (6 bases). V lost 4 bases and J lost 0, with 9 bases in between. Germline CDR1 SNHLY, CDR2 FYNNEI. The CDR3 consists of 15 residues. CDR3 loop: CASSAQGPNTGELFF. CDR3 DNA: TGTGCCAGCAGTGCACAGGGCCCGAACACCGGGGAGCTGTTTTTT.

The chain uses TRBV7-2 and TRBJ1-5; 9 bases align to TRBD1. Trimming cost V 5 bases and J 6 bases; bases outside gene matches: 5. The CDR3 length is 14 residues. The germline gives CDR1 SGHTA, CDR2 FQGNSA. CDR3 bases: TGTGCCAGCAGCATTCGGACAGGGGCTCAGCCCCAGCATTTT. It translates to CASSIRTGAQPQHF.

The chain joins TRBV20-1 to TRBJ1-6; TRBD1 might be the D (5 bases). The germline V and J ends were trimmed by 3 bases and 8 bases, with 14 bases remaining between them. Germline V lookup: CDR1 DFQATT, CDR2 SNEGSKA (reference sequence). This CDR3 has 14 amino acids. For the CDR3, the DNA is TGCAGTGCTAGTCCGCCAGGGCAAGATTCACCCCTCCACTTT. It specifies CSASPPGQDSPLHF.

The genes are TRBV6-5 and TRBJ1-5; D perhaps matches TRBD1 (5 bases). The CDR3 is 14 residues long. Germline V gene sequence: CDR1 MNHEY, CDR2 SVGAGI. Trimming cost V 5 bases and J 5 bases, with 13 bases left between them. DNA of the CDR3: TGTGCCAGCAGTCAAAGGAACAGGCATCAGCCCCAGCATTTT. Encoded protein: CASSQRNRHQPQHF.

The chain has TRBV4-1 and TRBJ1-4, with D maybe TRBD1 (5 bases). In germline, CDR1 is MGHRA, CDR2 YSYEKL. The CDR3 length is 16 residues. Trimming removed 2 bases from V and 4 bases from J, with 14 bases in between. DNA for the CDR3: TGCGCCAGCAGCCAATCTGGGACTTTCGTTAATGAAAAACTGTTTTTT. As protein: CASSQSGTFVNEKLFF.

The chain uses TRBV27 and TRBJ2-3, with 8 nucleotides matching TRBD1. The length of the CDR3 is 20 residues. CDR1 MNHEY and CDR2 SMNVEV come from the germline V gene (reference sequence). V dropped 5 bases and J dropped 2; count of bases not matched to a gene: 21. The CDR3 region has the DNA TGTGCCAGCAGTCGACCTCGGGCAGGGGGCTTCCCTCGGGACACAGATACGCAGTATTTT. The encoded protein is CASSRPRAGGFPRDTDTQYF.

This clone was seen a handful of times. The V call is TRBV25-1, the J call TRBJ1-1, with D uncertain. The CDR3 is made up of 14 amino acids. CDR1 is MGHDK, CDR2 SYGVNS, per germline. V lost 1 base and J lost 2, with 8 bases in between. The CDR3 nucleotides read TGTGCCAGCAGTGAATGGGCATCCAACACTGAAGCTTTCTTT. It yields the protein CASSEWASNTEAFF.

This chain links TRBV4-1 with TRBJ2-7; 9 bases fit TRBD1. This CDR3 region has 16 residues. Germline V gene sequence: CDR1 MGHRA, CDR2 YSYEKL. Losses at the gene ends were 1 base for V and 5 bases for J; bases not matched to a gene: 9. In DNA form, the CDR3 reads TGCGCCAGCAGCCAAGTATTGGGACAGGGACTAAACGAGCAGTACTTC. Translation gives CASSQVLGQGLNEQYF.

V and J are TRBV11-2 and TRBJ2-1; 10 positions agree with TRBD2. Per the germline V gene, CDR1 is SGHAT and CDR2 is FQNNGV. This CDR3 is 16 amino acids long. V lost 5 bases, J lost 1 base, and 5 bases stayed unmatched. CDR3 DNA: TGTGCCAGCAGCCCAACTAGCGGGGCGTCCTACAATGAGCAGTTCTTC. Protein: CASSPTSGASYNEQFF.

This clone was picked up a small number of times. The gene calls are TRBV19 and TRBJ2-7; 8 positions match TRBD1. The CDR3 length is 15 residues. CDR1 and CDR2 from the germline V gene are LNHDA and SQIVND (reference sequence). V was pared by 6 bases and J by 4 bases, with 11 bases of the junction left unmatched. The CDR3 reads CASSLQGGGRYEQYF. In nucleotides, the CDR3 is TGTGCCAGTAGCCTACAGGGGGGAGGTCGATACGAGCAGTACTTC.

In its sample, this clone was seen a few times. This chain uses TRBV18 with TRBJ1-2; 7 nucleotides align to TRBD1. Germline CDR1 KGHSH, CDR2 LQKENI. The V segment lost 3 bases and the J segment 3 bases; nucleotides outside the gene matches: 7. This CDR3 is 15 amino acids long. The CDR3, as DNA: TGTGCCAGCTCACCCTTCCGACAGGGCGACTATGGCTACACCTTC. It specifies CASSPFRQGDYGYTF.

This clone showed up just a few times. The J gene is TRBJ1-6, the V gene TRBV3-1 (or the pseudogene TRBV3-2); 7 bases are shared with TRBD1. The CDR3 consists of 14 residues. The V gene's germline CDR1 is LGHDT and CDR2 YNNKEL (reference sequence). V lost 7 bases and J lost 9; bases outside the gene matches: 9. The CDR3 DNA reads TGTGCCAGCAACCTTAATTCAGGGGGTTCACCCCTCCACTTT. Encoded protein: CASNLNSGGSPLHF.

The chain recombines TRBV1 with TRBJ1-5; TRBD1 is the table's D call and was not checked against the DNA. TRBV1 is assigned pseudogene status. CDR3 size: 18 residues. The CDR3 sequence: CTSTQRGQGVLSNQPQHF. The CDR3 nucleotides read TGCACCAGCACCCAAAGGGGACAGGGGGTCCTGAGCAATCAGCCCCAGCATTTT.

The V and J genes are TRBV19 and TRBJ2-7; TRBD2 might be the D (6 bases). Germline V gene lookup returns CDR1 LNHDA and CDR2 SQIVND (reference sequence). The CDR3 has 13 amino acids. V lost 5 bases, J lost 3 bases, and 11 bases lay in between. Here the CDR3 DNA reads TGTGCCAGTAGTCGGCGGGATAGCTACGAGCAGTACTTC. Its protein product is CASSRRDSYEQYF.

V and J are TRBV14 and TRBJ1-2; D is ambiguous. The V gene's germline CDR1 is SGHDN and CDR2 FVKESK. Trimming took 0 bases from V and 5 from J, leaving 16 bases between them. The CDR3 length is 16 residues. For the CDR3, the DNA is TGTGCCAGCAGCCAAGAGGGCACCCAGAAGTATTATGGCTACACCTTC. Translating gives CASSQEGTQKYYGYTF.

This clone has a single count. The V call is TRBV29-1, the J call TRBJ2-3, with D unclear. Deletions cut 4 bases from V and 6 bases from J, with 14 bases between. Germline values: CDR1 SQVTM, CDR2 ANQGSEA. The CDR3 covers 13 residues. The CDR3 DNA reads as TGCAGCGTTGGCGGAGTAGCCGGGGATACGCAGTATTTT. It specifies CSVGGVAGDTQYF.

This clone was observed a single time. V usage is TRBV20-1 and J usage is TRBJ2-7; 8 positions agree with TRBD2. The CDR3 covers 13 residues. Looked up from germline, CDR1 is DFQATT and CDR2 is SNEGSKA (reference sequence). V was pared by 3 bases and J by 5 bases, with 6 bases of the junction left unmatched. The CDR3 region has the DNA TGCAGTGCTAGTACCGGGAGGGCCAACGAGCAGTACTTC. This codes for CSASTGRANEQYF.